This passage covers 17 T cell receptor beta chains from one sample sequenced in a study of blood T cell repertoires in COVID-19 (dated by TCRdb to 2020 to 2021). The library was generated by the immunoSEQ multiplex PCR assay. The clones in this table, taken by TCRdb from immuneACCESS, are in-frame only. Not every clone is retained; where verified, under half of the shortfall comes from an unresolved V gene, and the cause of the rest is unknown. The sample yields more than 300,000 clones; 75% to 90% were counted once. The ten largest clones represent 5% to 6% of the sample. Sequenced: PBMCs or T cells enriched from blood (not recorded which). The receptors come from a woman between 45 and 60 years old who had recovered from COVID-19.

The chain recombines TRBV7-2 with TRBJ2-7; D may be TRBD2 (5 bases). The CDR3 consists of 14 residues. V dropped 1 base and J dropped 6 bases, with 13 bases sitting between them. From germline, CDR1 is SGHTA and CDR2 FQGNSA. CDR3 loop: CASSLGGSRIEQYF. CDR3 nucleotides: TGTGCCAGCAGCTTAGGAGGGAGCAGGATCGAGCAGTACTTC.

The J gene is TRBJ1-2, the V gene TRBV23-1; 7 bases are shared with TRBD1. TRBV23-1 is sorted into the ORF group, with uncertain function. Trimming at V came to 5 bases and at J to 5 bases, leaving 11 bases not matched to a gene. The CDR3 totals 15 residues. This chain's CDR3 is CASSLPTRTGYGYTF. Written as DNA, the CDR3 is TGCGCCAGCAGTTTACCTACTCGGACAGGTTATGGCTACACCTTC.

This clone was seen a handful of times. The J gene is TRBJ2-7, the V gene TRBV28; perhaps TRBD2 as D (5 bases). Germline V lookup: CDR1 MDHEN, CDR2 SYDVKM. V lost 6 bases to trimming and J lost 6 bases, with 9 bases between them. This CDR3 contains 11 residues. The CDR3 DNA is TGTGCCAGCAGACTCACTAGCGAGCAGTACTTC. It specifies CASRLTSEQYF.

The rearrangement uses TRBV3-1 (or the pseudogene TRBV3-2) and TRBJ1-2; D not resolved. CDR1 is LGHDT and CDR2 is YNNKEL in the germline V gene (reference sequence). This CDR3 region has 13 residues. The V gene lost 5 bases and the J gene lost 8 bases, with 15 bases spanning the gap. The CDR3 is CASSNDWSGGYTF. CDR3 bases: TGTGCCAGCAGCAACGATTGGTCGGGAGGCTACACCTTC.

As concerns this clone: This sample also contains other DNA sequences that code for the same CDR3. This sequence joins TRBV7-9 and TRBJ1-1; D may be TRBD1 (5 bases). V lost 5 bases and J lost 1, with 8 bases in between. The CDR3 is 13 amino acids. CDR1 is SEHNR, CDR2 FQNEAQ, per germline (reference sequence). CDR3: CASSLGQNTEAFF. The CDR3 DNA reads as TGTGCCAGCAGCCTGGGGCAGAACACTGAAGCTTTCTTT.

This chain connects TRBV2 to TRBJ1-5, with 7 bases lining up with TRBD1. CDR3 length: 14 amino acids. Germline V lookup: CDR1 SNHLY, CDR2 FYNNEI. Trimming at V came to 4 bases and at J to 1 base, leaving 1 base not matched to a gene. CDR3 region: CASSGQGSNQPQHF. Written as DNA, the CDR3 is TGTGCCAGCAGTGGACAGGGAAGCAATCAGCCCCAGCATTTT.

The chain uses TRBV19 and TRBJ1-2; D gene unclear. The V end lost 4 bases, the J end lost 4 bases, and 16 bases lay between the germline ends. The CDR3 length is 15 residues. Germline CDR1 reads LNHDA; CDR2 reads SQIVND (reference sequence). This chain's CDR3 is CASSTRTDIPYGYTF. The CDR3 DNA reads TGTGCCAGTAGTACCCGAACAGATATCCCCTATGGCTACACCTTC.

This clone was counted a single time. This chain uses TRBV18 with TRBJ1-5; TRBD1 might be the D (5 bases). Germline loops: CDR1 KGHSH, CDR2 LQKENI. Between the trimmed V and J ends, which lost 3 bases and 7 bases, there was a span of 13 bases. This CDR3 spans 14 amino acids. CDR3 in amino acids: CASSPGGRDQPQHF. CDR3 DNA: TGTGCCAGCTCACCCGGGGGGAGGGACCAGCCCCAGCATTTT.

The chain employs TRBV29-1 and TRBJ2-5; D possibly corresponds to TRBD2 (6 bases). There are 11 residues in the CDR3. Per germline, CDR1 SQVTM and CDR2 ANQGSEA. Trimming cost V 6 bases and J 5 bases, with 10 bases left between them. Written as DNA, the CDR3 is TGCAGCGTAACACGGGAGGAGACCCAGTACTTC. Residues: CSVTREETQYF.

Only one count was recorded for this clone. The V and J genes are TRBV11-1 and TRBJ2-5; D perhaps matches TRBD2 (5 bases). Germline V CDR1 and CDR2: SGHAT, FQDESV (reference sequence). The CDR3 contains 15 residues. V lost 0 bases and J 5 bases, leaving 13 bases between the germline ends. Written as DNA, the CDR3 is TGTGCCAGCAGCTTAGCGGCCTCGGGGTTGGAGACCCAGTACTTC. This gives the protein CASSLAASGLETQYF.

The rearrangement links TRBV21-1 to TRBJ2-3; the table's D call, TRBD1, was not checked against the DNA. TRBV21-1 is designated a pseudogene. This CDR3 comprises 15 residues. CDR3 nucleotides: TGTGCCAGCAGCTTTCCCAAACTCCAGGGGGATACGCAGTATTTT. Protein sequence: CASSFPKLQGDTQYF.

This chain links TRBV9 with TRBJ2-2; TRBD1 matches at 7 bases. Losses at the gene ends were 3 bases for V and 3 bases for J; bases not matched to a gene: 11. The V gene's germline CDR1 is SGDLS and CDR2 YYNGEE. The CDR3 spans 17 residues. CDR3 sequence (DNA): TGTGCCAGCAGCGCCTACACCGGGACAGCGGACACCGGGGAGCTGTTTTTT. Translated: CASSAYTGTADTGELFF.

The rearrangement links TRBV5-6 to TRBJ1-4; TRBD1 matches at 10 bases. Germline CDR1 and CDR2: SGHDT and YYEEEE. The V gene end was trimmed by 4 bases and the J gene end by 3 bases; junction bases not matched to a gene: 3. This CDR3 region has 15 residues. Here the CDR3 reads CASSPGTGANEKLFF. The CDR3 DNA follows: TGTGCCAGCAGCCCGGGGACAGGGGCTAATGAAAAACTGTTTTTT.

The V call is TRBV6-4, the J call TRBJ1-2, with TRBD1 as a possible D gene (6 bases). CDR1 and CDR2 (germline): MRHNA, SNTAGT. Trimming shortened V by 3 bases and J by 6 bases, and 14 bases separated the two germline ends. The CDR3 covers 14 residues. CDR3 nucleotide sequence: TGTGCCAGCAGTGAAGAATTACAGGGCCATGGCTACACCTTC. Encoded protein: CASSEELQGHGYTF.

CDR3 bases: TGTGCCAGCAGGTGGGGCTTGAACACTGAAGCTTTCTTT. Its translation: CASRWGLNTEAFF. This chain connects TRBV5-5 to TRBJ1-1, with D tentatively TRBD1 (5 bases). The CDR3 sequence is 13 residues long. Trimming removed 5 bases at V and 0 bases at J, with 8 bases between. Germline V gene sequence: CDR1 SGHKS, CDR2 YYEKEE (reference sequence). Variable domain in full (rest from reference TRBV5-5 and TRBJ1-1): DAGVTQSPTHLIKTRGQQVTLRCSPISGHKSVSWYQQVLGQGPQFIFQYYEKEERGRGNFPDRFSARQFPNYSSELNVNALLLGDSALYLCASRWGLNTEAFFGQGTRLTVV.

This sequence joins TRBV19 and TRBJ1-5; TRBD1 might be the D (6 bases). The germline V and J ends were trimmed by 3 bases and 3 bases, with 15 bases remaining between them. Germline V gene sequence: CDR1 LNHDA, CDR2 SQIVND (reference sequence). This CDR3 contains 16 residues. The CDR3 sequence: CASSIFGRGTNQPQHF. In nucleotides, the CDR3 is TGTGCCAGTAGTATTTTTGGCAGGGGTACCAATCAGCCCCAGCATTTT.

The rearrangement links TRBV3-1 (or the pseudogene TRBV3-2) to TRBJ1-4, with 9 bases lining up with TRBD1. With V trimmed by 4 bases and J by 10 bases, 7 bases remained unmatched. Germline V CDR1 and CDR2: LGHDT, YNNKEL (reference sequence). The CDR3 length is 14 residues. The CDR3 is CASSRQGEFGKLFF. CDR3 nucleotides: TGTGCCAGCAGCCGACAGGGGGAATTCGGAAAACTGTTTTTT.